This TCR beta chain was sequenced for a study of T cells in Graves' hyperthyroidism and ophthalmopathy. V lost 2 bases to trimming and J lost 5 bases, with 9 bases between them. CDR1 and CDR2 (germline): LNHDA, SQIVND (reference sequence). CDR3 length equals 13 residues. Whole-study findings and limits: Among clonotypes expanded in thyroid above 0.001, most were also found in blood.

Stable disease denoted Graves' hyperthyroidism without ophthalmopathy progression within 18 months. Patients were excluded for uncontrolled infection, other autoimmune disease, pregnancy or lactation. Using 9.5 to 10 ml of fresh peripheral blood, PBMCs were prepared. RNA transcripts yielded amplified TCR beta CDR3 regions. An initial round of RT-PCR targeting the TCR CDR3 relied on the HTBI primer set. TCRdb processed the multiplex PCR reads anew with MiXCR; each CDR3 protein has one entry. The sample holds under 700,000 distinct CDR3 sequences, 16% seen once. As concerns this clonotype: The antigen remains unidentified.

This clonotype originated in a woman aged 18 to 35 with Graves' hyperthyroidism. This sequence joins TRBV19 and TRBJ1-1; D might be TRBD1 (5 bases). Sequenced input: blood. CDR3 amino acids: CASSIPRETEAFF. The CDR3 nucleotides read TGTGCCAGTAGTATACCCAGGGAGACTGAAGCTTTCTTT.